This note documents a single T cell receptor beta chain sequence. This specimen belongs to a study of blood T cell repertoires in COVID-19. For the study at large: Whether acute or convalescent, the COVID-19 samples came from the United States, Italy and Spain. T cells, B-cell-depleted T cells, or PBMCs provided the cDNA or gDNA that served as material.

The V and J ends lost 3 bases and 6 bases, in that order; junction bases with no gene match: 4. This CDR3 is built from 13 residues. CDR1 is SEHNR, CDR2 FQNEAQ, per germline (reference sequence). In the authors' methods: Nucleated cell counts were estimated from reference gene primer amplification. Sequenced by immunoSEQ multiplex PCR; TCRdb stores in-frame clones only, minus some. V and J calls and clone size are given by that table; D and trimming were obtained from the DNA. The sample lists 90,000 or so clones, around 90% seen once, with roughly 1.8% in the top ten. Specimen: peripheral blood. The V gene is TRBV7-9, the J gene TRBJ1-2, with 7 bases fitting TRBD1. This sequence originates from a human donor with active COVID-19. The donor label of this sample is uncertain. CDR3 in DNA: TGTGCCAGCAGCTTCGGACAGGTGGATGGCTACACCTTC. This codes for CASSFGQVDGYTF.